This T cell receptor (beta chain) was recorded in a study of CD8 T cells in Susac syndrome. The T cells that were sequenced for TCR beta were CD8+ and CD4+ cells from blood. Through negative isolation, CD4+ and CD8+ T cells were obtained, while TEMRA cells were enriched using FACS. When the RNA was reverse transcribed, random hexamers were used with an input of roughly 0.5 to 1 ug. Multiplex PCR with immunoSEQ amplified the TCR beta CDR3 across 54 Vbeta and 13 Jbeta. TCRdb recomputed calls from the immunoSEQ multiplex PCR reads with MiXCR, one row per CDR3 protein. The sample has around 300,000 distinct CDR3 sequences; roughly 94% are singletons. V lost 2 bases and J 1 base, leaving 23 bases between the germline ends. This CDR3 is 19 amino acids long. From germline, CDR1 is KGHSH and CDR2 LQKENI.

This clonotype was obtained from a human donor with multiple sclerosis. The rearrangement uses TRBV18 and TRBJ2-5; D is perhaps TRBD1 (6 bases). Sequenced input: CD4+ T cells from PBMCs. As DNA, the CDR3 is TGTGCCAGCTCACCATCTTCCGGGACACCACTAACCTCCCAAGAGACCCAGTACTTC. This gives the protein CASSPSSGTPLTSQETQYF.